This T cell receptor (beta chain) was obtained from a study of a mutant IDH1 vaccine in newly diagnosed glioma. Study as a whole: With temozolomide cycles, or 4-6 weeks after radiotherapy alone, vaccination was started. The sex distribution of treated patients was about 62% male and roughly 38% female, with a mean age of roughly 40 years.

As concerns this clone: Its target is unknown.

The CDR3 has 14 amino acids. Germline V CDR1 and CDR2: MNHEY, SMNVEV (reference sequence). V was clipped by 5 bases and J by 6 bases; unmatched bases: 10. Regarding time point: week 35, safety follow-up. The vaccine gave 300 ug of a 20-mer mutant IDH1 peptide subcutaneously per dose. The patients were given eight vaccinations, one each in weeks 1, 3, 5, 7, 11, 15, 19 and 23. Here immunoSEQ multiplex PCR was the method, and the copy in TCRdb shows in-frame clones only, minus some. Here the sample spans 35,000 to 50,000 clones, around 83% being singletons. The source material was PBMCs, sampled from a glioma patient whose treatment included an IDH1 peptide vaccine. This receptor was obtained from a woman between 50 and 59 years old with glioma. The chain recombines TRBV27 with TRBJ2-7, with 7 bases identical to TRBD1. CDR3 bases: TGTGCCAGCAGTCTGTCGACAGGGCCTGGCGAGCAGTACTTC. Translated, it gives CASSLSTGPGEQYF.